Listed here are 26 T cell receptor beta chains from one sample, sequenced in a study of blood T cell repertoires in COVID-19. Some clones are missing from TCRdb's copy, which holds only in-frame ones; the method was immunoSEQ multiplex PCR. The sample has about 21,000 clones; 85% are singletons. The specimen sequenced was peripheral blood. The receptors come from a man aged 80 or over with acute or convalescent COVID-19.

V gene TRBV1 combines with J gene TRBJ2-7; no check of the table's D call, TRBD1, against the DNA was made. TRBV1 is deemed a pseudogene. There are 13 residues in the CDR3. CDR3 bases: TGCACCAACGGGACAGGGTGTACCTACGAGCAGTACTTC. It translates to CTNGTGCTYEQYF.

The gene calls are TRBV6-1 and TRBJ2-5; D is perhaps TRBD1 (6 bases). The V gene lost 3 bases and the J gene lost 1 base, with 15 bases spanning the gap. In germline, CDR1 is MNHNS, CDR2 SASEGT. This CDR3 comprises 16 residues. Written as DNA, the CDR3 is TGTGCCAGCAGTGAGGTTGGACAGACTCCCCAAGAGACCCAGTACTTC. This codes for CASSEVGQTPQETQYF.

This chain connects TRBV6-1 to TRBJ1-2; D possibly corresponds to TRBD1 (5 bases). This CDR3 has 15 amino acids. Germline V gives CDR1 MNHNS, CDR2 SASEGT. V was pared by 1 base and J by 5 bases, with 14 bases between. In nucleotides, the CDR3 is TGTGCCAGCAGTGAAGAGATGCAGGGCGAATATGGCTACACCTTC. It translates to CASSEEMQGEYGYTF.

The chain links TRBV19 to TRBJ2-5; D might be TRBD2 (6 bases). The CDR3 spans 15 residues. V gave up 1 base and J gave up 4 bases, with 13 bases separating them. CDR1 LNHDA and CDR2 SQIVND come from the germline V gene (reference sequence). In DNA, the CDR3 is TGTGCCAGTAGTATAGCCTCCCGGGGAGGAGAGACCCAGTACTTC. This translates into CASSIASRGGETQYF. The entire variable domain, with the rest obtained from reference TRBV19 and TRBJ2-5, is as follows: DGGITQSPKYLFRKEGQNVTLSCEQNLNHDAMYWYRQDPGQGLRLIYYSQIVNDFQKGDIAEGYSVSREKKESFPLTVTSAQKNPTAFYLCASSIASRGGETQYFGPGTRLLVL.

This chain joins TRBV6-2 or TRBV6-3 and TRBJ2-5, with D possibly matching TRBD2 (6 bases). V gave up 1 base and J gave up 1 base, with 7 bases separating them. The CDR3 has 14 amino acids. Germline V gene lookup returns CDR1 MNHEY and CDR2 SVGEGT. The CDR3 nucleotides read TGTGCCAGCAGTTACTGGACTACCCAAGAGACCCAGTACTTC. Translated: CASSYWTTQETQYF.

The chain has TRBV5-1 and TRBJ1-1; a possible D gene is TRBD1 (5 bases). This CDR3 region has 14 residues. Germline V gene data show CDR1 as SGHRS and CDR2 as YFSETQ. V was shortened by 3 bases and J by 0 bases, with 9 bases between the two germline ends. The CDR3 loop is CASSSDRLNTEAFF. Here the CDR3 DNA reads TGCGCCAGCAGCTCCGACAGACTGAACACTGAAGCTTTCTTT.

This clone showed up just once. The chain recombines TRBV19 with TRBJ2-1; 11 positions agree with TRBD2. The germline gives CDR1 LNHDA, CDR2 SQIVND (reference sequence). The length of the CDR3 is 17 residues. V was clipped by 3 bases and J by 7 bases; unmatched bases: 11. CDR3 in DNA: TGTGCCAGTAGTATTAGGATAGCGGGGGGGTCCCCGAATGAGCAGTTCTTC. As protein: CASSIRIAGGSPNEQFF.

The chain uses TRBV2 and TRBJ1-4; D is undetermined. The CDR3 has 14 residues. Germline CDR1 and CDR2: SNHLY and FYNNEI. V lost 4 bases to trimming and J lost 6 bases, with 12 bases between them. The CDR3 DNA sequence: TGTGCCAGCAGTGGATACACGAGGGATGAAAAACTGTTTTTT. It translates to CASSGYTRDEKLFF.

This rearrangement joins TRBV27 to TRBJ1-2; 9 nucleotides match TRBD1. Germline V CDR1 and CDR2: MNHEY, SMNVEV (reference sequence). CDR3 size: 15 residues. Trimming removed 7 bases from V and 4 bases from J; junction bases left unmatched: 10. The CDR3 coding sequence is TGTGCCAGCAATGCGTGGGGACAGGGAAGCTATGGCTACACCTTC. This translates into CASNAWGQGSYGYTF.

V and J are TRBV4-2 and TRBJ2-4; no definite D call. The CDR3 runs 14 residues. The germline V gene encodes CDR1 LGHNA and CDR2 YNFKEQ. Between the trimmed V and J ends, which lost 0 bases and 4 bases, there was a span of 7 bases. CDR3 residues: CASSQDLRKNIQYF. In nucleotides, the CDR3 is TGTGCCAGCAGCCAAGATCTGCGGAAAAACATTCAGTACTTC.

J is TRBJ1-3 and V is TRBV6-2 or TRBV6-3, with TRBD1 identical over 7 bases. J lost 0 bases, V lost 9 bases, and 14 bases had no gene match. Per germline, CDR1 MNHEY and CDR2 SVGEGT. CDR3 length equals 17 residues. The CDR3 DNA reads TGTGCCAGTAGCGCCGGGACAGCTTATTTCTCTGGAAACACCATATATTTT. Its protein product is CASSAGTAYFSGNTIYF.

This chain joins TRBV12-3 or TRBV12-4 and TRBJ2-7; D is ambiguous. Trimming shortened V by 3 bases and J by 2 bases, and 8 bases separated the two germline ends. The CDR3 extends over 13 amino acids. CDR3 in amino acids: CASSFEETYEQYF. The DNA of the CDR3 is TGTGCCAGCAGTTTCGAGGAAACCTACGAGCAGTACTTC.

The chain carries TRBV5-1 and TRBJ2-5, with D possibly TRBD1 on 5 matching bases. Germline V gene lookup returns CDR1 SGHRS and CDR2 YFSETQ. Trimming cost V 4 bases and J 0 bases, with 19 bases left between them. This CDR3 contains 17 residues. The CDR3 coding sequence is TGCGCCAGCAGCCCACACCCACAGACAGACTACCAAGAGACCCAGTACTTC. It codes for CASSPHPQTDYQETQYF.

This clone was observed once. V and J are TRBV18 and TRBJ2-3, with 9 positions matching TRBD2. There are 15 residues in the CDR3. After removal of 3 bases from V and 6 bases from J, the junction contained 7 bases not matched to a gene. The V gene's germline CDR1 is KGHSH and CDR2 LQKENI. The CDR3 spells CASSPYSGGADTQYF. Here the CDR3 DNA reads TGTGCCAGCTCACCCTATAGCGGGGGCGCTGATACGCAGTATTTT.

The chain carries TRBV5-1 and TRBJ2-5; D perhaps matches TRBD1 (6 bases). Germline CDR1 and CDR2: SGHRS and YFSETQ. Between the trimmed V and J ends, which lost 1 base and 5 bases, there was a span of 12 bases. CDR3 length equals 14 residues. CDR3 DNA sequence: TGCGCCAGCAGCTTGTCAGGGGTACGGGAGACCCAGTACTTC. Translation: CASSLSGVRETQYF.

The CDR3 region is CASSSFLTGGYTF. The CDR3 DNA reads TGCGCCAGCAGCTCGTTCCTGACAGGCGGCTACACCTTC. V is TRBV5-1 and J is TRBJ1-2, with a possible D match to TRBD1 (6 bases). In germline, CDR1 is SGHRS, CDR2 YFSETQ. The V end lost 3 bases, the J end lost 8 bases, and 14 bases lay between the germline ends. This CDR3 is built from 13 residues. The full variable domain, with the rest looked up from reference TRBV5-1 and TRBJ1-2, is KAGVTQTPRYLIKTRGQQVTLSCSPISGHRSVSWYQQTPGQGLQFLFEYFSETQRNKGNFPGRFSGRQFSNSRSEMNVSTLELGDSALYLCASSSFLTGGYTFGSGTRLTVV.

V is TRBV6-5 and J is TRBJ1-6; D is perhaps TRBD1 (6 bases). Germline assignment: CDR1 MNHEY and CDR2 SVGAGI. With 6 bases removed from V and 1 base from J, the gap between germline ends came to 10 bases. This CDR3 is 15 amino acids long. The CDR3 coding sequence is TGTGCCAGCAGGGATCAGGGGTCCTATAATTCACCCCTCCACTTT. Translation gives CASRDQGSYNSPLHF.

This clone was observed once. In nucleotides, the CDR3 is TGTGCCAGTCAATTGACTAGCCTAGATACGCAGTATTTT. It specifies CASQLTSLDTQYF. The chain recombines TRBV19 with TRBJ2-3, with 7 bases lining up with TRBD2. CDR3 length equals 13 residues. Germline V CDR1 and CDR2: LNHDA, SQIVND (reference sequence). V was clipped by 8 bases and J by 5 bases; unmatched bases: 7.

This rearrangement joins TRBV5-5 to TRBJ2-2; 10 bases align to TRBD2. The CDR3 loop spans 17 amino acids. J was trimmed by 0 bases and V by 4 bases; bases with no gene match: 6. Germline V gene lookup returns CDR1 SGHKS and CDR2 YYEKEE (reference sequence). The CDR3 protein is CASSPRLAGANTGELFF. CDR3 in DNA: TGTGCCAGCAGCCCCAGACTAGCGGGTGCGAACACCGGGGAGCTGTTTTTT.

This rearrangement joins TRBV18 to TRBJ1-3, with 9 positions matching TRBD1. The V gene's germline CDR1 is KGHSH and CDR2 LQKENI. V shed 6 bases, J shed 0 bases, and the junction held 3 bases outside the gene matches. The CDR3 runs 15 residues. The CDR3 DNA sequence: TGTGCCAGCTCCCTGGACAGGGGCTCTGGAAACACCATATATTTT. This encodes CASSLDRGSGNTIYF.

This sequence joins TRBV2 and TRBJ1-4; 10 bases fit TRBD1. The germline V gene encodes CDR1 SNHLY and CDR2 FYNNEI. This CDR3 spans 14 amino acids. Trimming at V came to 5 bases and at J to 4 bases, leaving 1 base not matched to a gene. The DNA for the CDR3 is TGTGCCAGCAGTCGGACAGGGGGTAATGAAAAACTGTTTTTT. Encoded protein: CASSRTGGNEKLFF.

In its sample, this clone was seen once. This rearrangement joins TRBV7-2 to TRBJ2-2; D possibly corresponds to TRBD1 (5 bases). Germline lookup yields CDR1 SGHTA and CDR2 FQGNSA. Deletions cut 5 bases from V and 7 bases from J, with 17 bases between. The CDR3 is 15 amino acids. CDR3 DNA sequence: TGTGCCAGCAGCCGTCGGGCAGCCCAGGGCGGGGAGCTGTTTTTT. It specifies CASSRRAAQGGELFF. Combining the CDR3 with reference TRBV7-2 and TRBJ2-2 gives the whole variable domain GAGVSQSPSNKVTEKGKDVELRCDPISGHTALYWYRQSLGQGLEFLIYFQGNSAPDKSGLPSDRFSAERTGGSVSTLTIQRTQQEDSAVYLCASSRRAAQGGELFFGEGSRLTVL.

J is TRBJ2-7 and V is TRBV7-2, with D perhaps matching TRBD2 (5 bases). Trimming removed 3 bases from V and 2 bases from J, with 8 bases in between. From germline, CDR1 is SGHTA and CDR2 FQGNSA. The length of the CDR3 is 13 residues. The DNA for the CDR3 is TGTGCCAGCAGCTTTGAGCGGACCTACGAGCAGTACTTC. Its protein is CASSFERTYEQYF.

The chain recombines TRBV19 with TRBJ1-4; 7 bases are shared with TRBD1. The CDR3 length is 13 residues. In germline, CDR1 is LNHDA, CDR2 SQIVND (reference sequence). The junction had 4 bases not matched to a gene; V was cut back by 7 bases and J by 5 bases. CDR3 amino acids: CASKDRKNEKLFF. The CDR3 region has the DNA TGTGCCAGTAAGGACAGGAAAAATGAAAAACTGTTTTTT.

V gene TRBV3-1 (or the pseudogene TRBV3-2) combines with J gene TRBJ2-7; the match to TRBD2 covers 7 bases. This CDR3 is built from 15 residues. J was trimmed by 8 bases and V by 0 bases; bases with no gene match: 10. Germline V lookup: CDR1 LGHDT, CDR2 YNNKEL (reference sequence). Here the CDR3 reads CASSQEGILSGKQYF. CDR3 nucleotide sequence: TGTGCCAGCAGCCAAGAGGGGATATTGAGCGGGAAGCAGTACTTC.

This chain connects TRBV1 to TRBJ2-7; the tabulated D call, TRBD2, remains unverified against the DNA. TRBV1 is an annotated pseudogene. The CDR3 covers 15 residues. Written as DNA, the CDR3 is TGCACCATCCCGGGGGCTAGCGGTAACTCCTACGAGCAGTACTTC. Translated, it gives CTIPGASGNSYEQYF.